Below, 5 T cell receptor beta chains from the same sample are listed, as sequenced in a study of cytomegalovirus exposure and HLA in healthy donors (dated by TCRdb to about 2017). Library method: the immunoSEQ multiplex PCR assay. For the multiplex PCR, a mixture combining 60 forward primers for TCR Vbeta segments and 13 reverse primers for TCR Jbeta segments was used. TCRdb limited this immuneACCESS table to in-frame rearrangements with V and J called. A share of clones is missing; checked studies link under half to unresolved V genes, and the rest is unexplained. In this sample the table shows about 84,000 clones, around 80% of which occur a single time. Around 2.7% of the sample is held by the ten biggest clonotypes. The sequencing sample was made of PBMCs. Receptors originate from a male donor in good health and CMV-seropositive.

CDR3 region: CASSDDSSGNTIYF. As DNA, the CDR3 is TGTGCCAGCAGTGACGACAGCTCTGGAAACACCATATATTTT. The chain links TRBV6-4 to TRBJ1-3; D is perhaps TRBD1 (5 bases). The V gene's germline CDR1 is MRHNA and CDR2 SNTAGT. V was clipped by 2 bases and J by 0 bases, with 5 bases between them. This CDR3 is 14 amino acids long.

The chain combines TRBV2 with TRBJ2-7; 7 positions agree with TRBD1. Trimming at V came to 9 bases and at J to 7 bases, leaving 12 bases not matched to a gene. Germline CDR1 SNHLY, CDR2 FYNNEI. This CDR3 region has 13 residues. This chain's CDR3 is CASRGQFRGEQYF. The CDR3 DNA is TGTGCCAGTCGAGGACAGTTCAGGGGGGAGCAGTACTTC.

Notes on this clone: It is likely a read error: a sequence one base away is far more abundant. The chain employs TRBV7-9 and TRBJ2-7; TRBD2 agrees at 13 bases. The CDR3 runs to 15 residues. The germline V gene has CDR1 SEHNR and CDR2 FQNEAQ (reference sequence). Unmatched junction bases numbered 1, after V lost 3 bases and J lost 2 bases. Here the CDR3 DNA reads TGTGCCAGCAGCTTGGGACTAGCGGGGACCTACGAGCAGTACTTC. Translating gives CASSLGLAGTYEQYF.

There are a few counts of this clone. The V call is TRBV2, the J call TRBJ2-3; a possible D gene is TRBD1 (5 bases). The length of the CDR3 is 14 residues. Deletions cut 9 bases from V and 0 bases from J, with 13 bases between. Per germline, CDR1 SNHLY and CDR2 FYNNEI. For the CDR3, the DNA is TGTGCCAGGGGAACAGGTACCAGCACAGATACGCAGTATTTT. Amino acids: CARGTGTSTDTQYF.

V is TRBV5-1 and J is TRBJ2-3; tentative D call: TRBD1 (6 bases). The CDR3 is 20 residues long. CDR1 is SGHRS, CDR2 YFSETQ, per germline. Trimming cost V 4 bases and J 2 bases, with 29 bases left between them. The CDR3 region has the DNA TGCGCCAGCAGCCTATTCGGGTTGGGGGCGAAGGCTTTGCCCACAGATACGCAGTATTTT. Its protein product is CASSLFGLGAKALPTDTQYF.